This TCR beta chain was sequenced for a study of blood T cell repertoires in COVID-19. Here immunoSEQ multiplex PCR was the method, and the copy in TCRdb shows in-frame clones only, minus some. The repertoire holds over 200,000 clones, 80% to 85% seen once, with roughly 4.9% in the top ten. This receptor was obtained from a human donor in a cohort sampled during active COVID-19. Sequenced input: peripheral blood.

The CDR3, as DNA: TGTGCCAGCAGCTTAAGTGGGCCGCAGTATTTT. This gives the protein CASSLSGPQYF. The chain links TRBV11-2 to TRBJ2-3; D unresolved. The CDR3 extends over 11 amino acids. The germline gives CDR1 SGHAT, CDR2 FQNNGV. The V and J ends lost 2 bases and 10 bases respectively, with 7 bases between them. The full variable domain, with the rest looked up from reference TRBV11-2 and TRBJ2-3, is EAGVAQSPRYKIIEKRQSVAFWCNPISGHATLYWYQQILGQGPKLLIQFQNNGVVDDSQLPKDRFSAERLKGVDSTLKIQPAKLEDSAVYLCASSLSGPQYFGPGTRLTVL.